This T cell receptor beta chain was captured by sequencing in a study of shared clonotypes between healthy human individuals. Germline loops: CDR1 SGHNT, CDR2 YYREEE (reference sequence). The CDR3 sequence is 19 residues long. V lost 4 bases to trimming and J lost 0 bases; unmatched junction nucleotides: 16. Repertoires were generated with immunoSEQ multiplex PCR, while TCRdb's copy carries only in-frame clones and drops some. Of about 380,000 clones in the sample, about 97% were seen once. The material sequenced was memory CD8+ T cells sorted from blood. As to subset: CD45RO+ cells pooled with CCR7-negative TemRA cells. The clonotype comes from a man aged 25 to 40 in good health. This sequence joins TRBV5-4 and TRBJ2-1, with 7 bases that match TRBD1. CDR3 region: CASSARGQLPPSSYNEQFF. The CDR3 region has the DNA TGTGCCAGCAGCGCGAGGGGACAGTTACCCCCGAGCTCCTACAATGAGCAGTTCTTC.